The entry below describes one TCR beta chain. What it recognizes is unknown. The junction shows a germline mismatch at one end, possibly a read error. Germline V lookup: CDR1 LNHDA, CDR2 SQIVND (reference sequence). The length of the CDR3 is 12 residues. The time point is: newly diagnosed GD, antithyroid drugs for less than 3 months. From PBMCs, RNA was extracted and then used to make the TCR library. With iRepertoire HTBI primers and Arm-PCR of CDR3 regions, TCR beta libraries were built. Via MiXCR, TCRdb re-called the multiplex PCR reads, giving one row per CDR3 protein. Among around 480,000 distinct CDR3 sequences listed, about 15% were seen once. The source of the sample is a study of regulatory T cells in long-lasting Graves disease. The study, taken as a whole, reports: Accuracy was perhaps lowered by the small sample size.

This same sample was also taken into another study, of T cells in Graves' hyperthyroidism and ophthalmopathy. That paper adds: When ophthalmopathy did not progress within 18 months, Graves' hyperthyroidism was considered stable. Not enrolled were patients with uncontrolled infection, other autoimmune disease, pregnancy or lactation. Within blood appeared most thyroid clonotypes that had expanded above 0.001.

The specimen was peripheral blood mononuclear cells (PBMCs), collected at new diagnosis, from a patient treated with antithyroid drugs. The chain links TRBV19 to TRBJ1-1; D remains ambiguous. This receptor was taken from a woman aged 35-60 years with Graves disease. CDR3 bases: TGTGGCAGTTTTCGGGGAAGCACTGAAGCTTTCTTT. It translates to CGSFRGSTEAFF.